The 11 T cell receptor delta chains presented below share a single source sample, sequenced in a study of gamma-delta chains in newborns, infants, children. TCRdb fed the reads into CATT to redo clone calling. Of about 3,200 delta-chain clones listed, around 56% are singletons. The sequencing input was blood. The receptors were sampled from a child who received the measles vaccine.

As to this clone: A much larger clonotype is one base distant, so this may be a read error. This CDR3 reads CACDTVIPGPRRTDKLIF. The CDR3 nucleotides read TGTGCCTGTGACACCGTCATACCGGGGCCCAGAAGGACCGATAAACTCATCTTT. This sequence joins TRDV2 and TRDJ1, with D hard to call. V lost 0 bases and J lost 2, with 21 bases in between. CDR1 and CDR2 from the germline V gene are GEAIGNYY and EKD. The CDR3 runs to 18 residues.

By sample fraction, this clone is medium-sized. CDR3 nucleotide sequence: TGTGCCTGTGACACCCTCGAGTCGGGGATACGCGGGAATTATCCCGATAAACTCATCTTT. Translated, it gives CACDTLESGIRGNYPDKLIF. The rearrangement joins TRDV2 to TRDJ1, with 9 bases lining up with TRDD3. V was clipped by 0 bases and J by 3 bases; unmatched bases: 19. Germline assignment: CDR1 GEAIGNYY and CDR2 EKD. This CDR3 region has 20 residues.

As concerns this clone: A much more abundant neighbour one base away suggests this may be a read error. This sample also contains other DNA sequences that code for the same CDR3. The chain combines TRDV2 with TRDJ1; 9 bases are a match to TRDD3. From germline, CDR1 is GEAIGNYY and CDR2 EKD. The CDR3 has 17 residues. The CDR3 DNA reads TGTGCCTGTGAAGGGCTTACTGGGGGACCGTACACCGATAAGCTCATCTTT. This encodes CACEGLTGGPYTDKLIF.

This clone was counted between two and nine times. The rearrangement uses TRDV2 and TRDJ1; 9 nucleotides line up with TRDD3. This CDR3 contains 15 residues. V shed 1 base, J shed 3 bases, and the junction held 5 bases outside the gene matches. Germline CDR1 and CDR2: GEAIGNYY and EKD. The CDR3 region is CACDTVGDMPDKLIF. CDR3 nucleotide sequence: TGTGCCTGTGACACTGTGGGGGATATGCCCGATAAACTCATCTTT.

This clone is medium-sized (0.01 to 0.1%) in the sample. Written as DNA, the CDR3 is TGTGCCTGTGACACCGTCGGGGGATCCGATAAACTCATCTTT. Encoded protein: CACDTVGGSDKLIF. The chain employs TRDV2 and TRDJ1, with 7 nucleotides matching TRDD3. CDR1 is GEAIGNYY, CDR2 EKD, per germline. V lost 0 bases and J lost 3; bases outside the gene matches: 3. CDR3 length equals 14 residues.

Regarding this clone: This may come from a read error, since a much larger clone is one base off. This specimen includes other DNA sequences encoding the same CDR3. V gene TRDV2 combines with J gene TRDJ3, with D maybe TRDD3 (6 bases). Germline-derived CDR1 and CDR2 are GEAIGNYY and EKD. This CDR3 comprises 20 residues. The V and J ends lost 3 bases and 0 bases respectively, with 20 bases between them. CDR3 nucleotides: TGTGCCTGTGACGTACTGGGAGACTACTCTAGCTCCTGGGACACCCGACAGATGTTTTTC. The encoded protein is CACDVLGDYSSSWDTRQMFF.

Points on this clone: Other DNA sequences within the sample encode an identical CDR3. V usage is TRDV2 and J usage is TRDJ1; 13 bases fit TRDD3. The V gene's germline CDR1 is GEAIGNYY and CDR2 EKD. Germline trimming cut 1 base from V and 11 bases from J; bases unmatched to any gene: 21. The CDR3 is 19 amino acids. In DNA, the CDR3 is TGTGCCTGTGACACTGCCTTCCACAGTACTGGGGGATACGGCGGTAAGCTCATCTTT. Protein product: CACDTAFHSTGGYGGKLIF.

This clone was seen just once. With only one base between it and a far larger clone, this is likely a read error. V gene TRDV2 combines with J gene TRDJ1, with TRDD3 identical over 12 bases. This CDR3 contains 17 residues. Per germline, CDR1 GEAIGNYY and CDR2 EKD. CDR3 nucleotide sequence: TGTGCCCGTGACACCGTACTGGGGGATACTGTAACCGATAAACTCATCTTT. It is translated as CARDTVLGDTVTDKLIF.

The chain recombines TRDV2 with TRDJ3; 11 nucleotides agree with TRDD3. The CDR3 is made up of 19 amino acids. Per germline, CDR1 GEAIGNYY and CDR2 EKD. The ends lost 0 bases at V and 4 bases at J; junction bases unmatched: 7. CDR3 coding DNA: TGTGCCTGTGACACCGTACTGGGGGATAGGTCTTGGGACACCCGACAGATGTTTTTC. Residues: CACDTVLGDRSWDTRQMFF.

For this clone: A far more abundant clone sits one base away, making this likely a read error. The chain has TRDV2 and TRDJ1, with 12 positions matching TRDD3. CDR3 length: 19 residues. The germline gives CDR1 GEAIGNYY, CDR2 EKD. V dropped 1 base and J dropped 0; count of bases not matched to a gene: 11. The CDR3 bases are TGTGCCTGTGACACGCCAAACTGGGGGATACTGGGGTACACCGATAAACTCATCTTT. Encoded protein: CACDTPNWGILGYTDKLIF.

In this sample, this clone turned up a few times. At one of its ends the junction is not consistent with the germline gene, which may arise from a read error. CDR3 loop: CACNTLGTPTAQLFF. CDR3 nucleotides: TGTGCCTGTAACACACTGGGGACTCCGACAGCACAACTCTTCTTT. This sequence joins TRDV2 and TRDJ2, with 7 bases lining up with TRDD3. Per germline, CDR1 GEAIGNYY and CDR2 EKD. The CDR3 totals 15 residues.